This is a list of T cell receptor beta chains from one sample in a study of Graves' ophthalmopathy and Graves' hyperthyroidism. TCRdb re-called the multiplex PCR reads with MiXCR, one entry per CDR3 protein. The sample carries over a million distinct CDR3 sequences, about 40% recorded once. The sequencing input was peripheral blood or thyroid tissue (not recorded which). The receptors were sampled from an adult man with Graves' hyperthyroidism. Both conserved end residues are part of each CDR3. The D gene is left open where the match is weak. Part of the rows lack a size; the others show once, few, many or a class for expanded clones.

clone_size	v_call	d_call	j_call	cdr3_aa	cdr3_nt
many	TRBV7-9	NA	TRBJ2-7	CASSLWNGSKQYF	TGTGCCAGCAGCTTATGGAACGGGTCAAAGCAGTACTTC
NA	TRBV2	NA	TRBJ2-5	CASSYGGHPQETQYF	TGTGCCAGCAGTTACGGAGGGCACCCCCAAGAGACCCAGTACTTC
once	TRBV12-3/TRBV12-4	TRBD1	TRBJ2-7	CASSYWTGTIYEQYF	TGTGCCAGCAGCTACTGGACAGGGACCATCTACGAGCAGTACTTC
many	TRBV29-1	NA	TRBJ2-5	CSVRGRQQAETQYF	TGCAGCGTCAGGGGCCGGCAGCAGGCAGAGACCCAGTACTTC
NA	TRBV20-1	TRBD1	TRBJ2-5	CSAPRGTGVMSKETQYF	TGCAGTGCTCCGCGTGGGACAGGTGTAATGTCCAAGGAGACCCAGTACTTC
many	TRBV20-1	TRBD1	TRBJ1-1	CSAMTGALNTEAFF	TGCAGTGCCATGACAGGGGCCTTGAACACTGAAGCTTTCTTT
few	TRBV5-5	NA	TRBJ1-4	CATSNKDILGEKLFF	TGTGCCACCTCGAACAAGGACATATTGGGTGAAAAACTGTTTTTT
few	TRBV20-1	TRBD1	TRBJ1-2	CSVPNRDSGYGYTF	TGCAGTGTACCGAACCGGGACAGCGGATATGGCTACACCTTC
NA	TRBV7-9	TRBD1	TRBJ2-2	CASSPNPGQKNTGELFF	TGTGCCAGCAGCCCCAATCCGGGACAGAAGAACACCGGGGAGCTGTTTTTT
NA	TRBV7-2	TRBD1	TRBJ1-1	CASSLVLGQGASAEAFF	TGTGCCAGCAGCTTAGTGCTGGGTCAGGGGGCGTCGGCTGAAGCTTTCTTT
many	TRBV11-3	NA	TRBJ1-1	CASSLGTRANTEAFF	TGTGCCAGCAGCTTGGGAACCAGGGCAAACACTGAAGCTTTCTTT
NA	TRBV10-3	NA	TRBJ1-5	CAISDEGNAPQHF	TGTGCCATCAGTGATGAAGGGAACGCGCCCCAGCATTTT
NA	TRBV14	NA	TRBJ1-5	CASSSPRQDPSNQPQHF	TGTGCCAGCAGCTCCCCCCGACAGGACCCTAGCAATCAGCCCCAGCATTTT
many	TRBV5-1	NA	TRBJ2-7	CASSLAGRDYEQYF	TGCGCCAGCAGCTTGGCCGGCAGGGACTACGAGCAGTACTTC
NA	TRBV6-5	NA	TRBJ1-2	CASRYSFGGYTF	TGTGCCAGCAGATACTCGTTCGGGGGCTACACCTTC
few	TRBV9	NA	TRBJ1-1	CASSTRDGTEAFF	TGTGCCAGCAGCACAAGGGATGGTACTGAAGCTTTCTTT